These 13 T cell receptor beta chains share one sample of origin, sequenced in a study of blood T cells in healthy people across ages. A sample-barcoded 5' primer and a J-beta primer mix were used in a second PCR of roughly 6 to 11 cycles. MiXCR was run by TCRdb on the 5' RACE reads, yielding one entry per CDR3 protein. This table holds roughly 1,100,000 distinct CDR3 sequences, about 23% found once. The sample also formed part of further work on T cells of mothers and their children.

The specimen sequenced was blood. Source of these receptors: a girl aged 2 to 9 in good health.

V and J are TRBV6-2 or TRBV6-3 and TRBJ1-2, with D hard to call. The CDR3 runs to 13 residues. In germline, CDR1 is MNHEY, CDR2 SVGEGT. V was trimmed by 0 bases and J by 4 bases, leaving 6 bases between them. CDR3: CASSYSKTYGYTF. The CDR3 nucleotides are TGTGCCAGCAGTTACTCAAAGACCTATGGCTACACCTTC.

This chain uses TRBV20-1 with TRBJ2-3; 7 bases are a match to TRBD2. The germline V gene has CDR1 DFQATT and CDR2 SNEGSKA (reference sequence). V shed 5 bases, J shed 0 bases, and the junction held 11 bases outside the gene matches. The CDR3 is 16 amino acids. The CDR3 sequence: CSAGEGVGPSTDTQYF. CDR3 DNA sequence: TGCAGTGCTGGGGAGGGAGTAGGCCCTAGCACAGATACGCAGTATTTT.

This clonotype was detected only a few times. This chain connects TRBV12-5 to TRBJ1-2, with unresolved D. Germline V gene lookup returns CDR1 LGHNT and CDR2 FRNRAP. Trimming stripped 5 bases from V and 8 bases from J, with 9 bases between. The CDR3 spans 11 residues. CDR3 in DNA: TGTGCTAGTGGTATGGCTGAGGGCTACACCTTC. As protein: CASGMAEGYTF.

This clonotype was counted only a few times. This chain connects TRBV6-5 to TRBJ2-2; TRBD2 matches 7 bases. Germline trimming cut 8 bases from V and 4 bases from J; bases unmatched to any gene: 4. Germline V CDR1 and CDR2: MNHEY, SVGAGI. The CDR3 covers 13 residues. CDR3 sequence reads: CASGLDSTGELFF. DNA of the CDR3: TGTGCCAGCGGACTAGATTCCACCGGGGAGCTGTTTTTT.

The chain couples TRBV20-1 to TRBJ2-3; 8 bases are shared with TRBD1. Germline V lookup: CDR1 DFQATT, CDR2 SNEGSKA (reference sequence). Losses at the gene ends were 0 bases for V and 5 bases for J; bases not matched to a gene: 7. The CDR3 runs 15 residues. The CDR3 sequence is CSARDGRQGIDTQYF. In DNA, the CDR3 is TGCAGTGCTAGAGATGGAAGACAGGGGATAGATACGCAGTATTTT.

V usage is TRBV7-9 and J usage is TRBJ1-2; D unclear. Germline-derived CDR1 and CDR2 are SEHNR and FQNEAQ (reference sequence). The V end lost 1 base, the J end lost 3 bases, and 9 bases lay between the germline ends. The CDR3 is 14 residues long. CDR3 amino acids: CASSLGGSDYGYTF. In nucleotides, the CDR3 is TGTGCCAGCAGCTTAGGTGGGTCTGACTATGGCTACACCTTC. Variable domain in full (rest from reference TRBV7-9 and TRBJ1-2): DTGVSQNPRHKITKRGQNVTFRCDPISEHNRLYWYRQTLGQGPEFLTYFQNEAQLEKSRLLSDRFSAERPKGSFSTLEIQRTEQGDSAMYLCASSLGGSDYGYTFGSGTRLTVV.

This chain joins TRBV6-5 and TRBJ2-3; possible D gene TRBD1, 6 bases. The germline V and J ends were trimmed by 8 bases and 7 bases, with 19 bases remaining between them. This CDR3 is 14 amino acids long. CDR1 is MNHEY and CDR2 is SVGAGI in the germline V gene. The CDR3 here is CASHPGAVQNTQYF. CDR3 DNA: TGTGCCAGCCATCCAGGGGCAGTACAAAATACGCAGTATTTT.

The genes are TRBV4-1 and TRBJ1-6; D remains unclear. The ends were cut back, 1 base at V and 8 bases at J, with 6 bases in the middle. CDR3 length equals 13 residues. Per the germline V gene, CDR1 is MGHRA and CDR2 is YSYEKL. CDR3 region: CASSQGRDSPLHF. The DNA for the CDR3 is TGCGCCAGCAGCCAAGGAAGGGATTCACCCCTCCACTTT.

The rearrangement links TRBV12-5 to TRBJ2-3; D unresolved. CDR1 and CDR2 (germline): LGHNT, FRNRAP. The CDR3 consists of 12 residues. V was trimmed by 4 bases and J by 5 bases, leaving 7 bases between them. CDR3 in DNA: TGTGCTAGTGGTTCCCAGTTAGATACGCAGTATTTT. It translates to CASGSQLDTQYF.

To note about this clonotype: Its ends do not fully match the called genes, so a read error is possible. The rearrangement links TRBV28 to TRBJ2-7, with TRBD1 matching over 8 bases. CDR1 is MDHEN and CDR2 is SYDVKM in the germline V gene. CDR3 length: 14 amino acids. CDR3 sequence reads: CAGSPTGGPYEQYF. The CDR3 DNA reads as TGTGCCGGCAGTCCAACAGGGGGACCTTACGAGCAGTACTTC.

This clonotype was seen only a few times. The chain couples TRBV2 to TRBJ2-2; D not certain. The CDR3 is made up of 11 amino acids. V dropped 3 bases and J dropped 6 bases, with 2 bases sitting between them. The V gene's germline CDR1 is SNHLY and CDR2 FYNNEI. CDR3 amino acids: CASSEAGELFF. DNA of the CDR3: TGTGCCAGCAGTGAGGCCGGGGAGCTGTTTTTT. The full variable domain, completed using reference TRBV2 and TRBJ2-2, is EPEVTQTPSHQVTQMGQEVILRCVPISNHLYFYWYRQILGQKVEFLVSFYNNEISEKSEIFDDQFSVERPDGSNFTLKIRSTKLEDSAMYFCASSEAGELFFGEGSRLTVL.

The chain carries TRBV18 and TRBJ2-5; TRBD2 agrees at 7 bases. This CDR3 is 13 amino acids long. Germline loops: CDR1 KGHSH, CDR2 LQKENI. V lost 1 base and J lost 6; bases outside the gene matches: 2. CDR3 in amino acids: CASSPREGQTQYF. The DNA of the CDR3 is TGTGCCAGCTCACCACGGGAGGGACAGACCCAGTACTTC.

V is TRBV4-2 and J is TRBJ2-7, with 10 bases matching TRBD1. Germline loops: CDR1 LGHNA, CDR2 YNFKEQ. This CDR3 comprises 16 residues. J lost 0 bases, V lost 4 bases, and 6 bases had no gene match. The CDR3 sequence is CASSPKGTGVSYEQYF. The CDR3 region has the DNA TGTGCCAGCAGCCCAAAGGGGACAGGGGTCTCCTACGAGCAGTACTTC.